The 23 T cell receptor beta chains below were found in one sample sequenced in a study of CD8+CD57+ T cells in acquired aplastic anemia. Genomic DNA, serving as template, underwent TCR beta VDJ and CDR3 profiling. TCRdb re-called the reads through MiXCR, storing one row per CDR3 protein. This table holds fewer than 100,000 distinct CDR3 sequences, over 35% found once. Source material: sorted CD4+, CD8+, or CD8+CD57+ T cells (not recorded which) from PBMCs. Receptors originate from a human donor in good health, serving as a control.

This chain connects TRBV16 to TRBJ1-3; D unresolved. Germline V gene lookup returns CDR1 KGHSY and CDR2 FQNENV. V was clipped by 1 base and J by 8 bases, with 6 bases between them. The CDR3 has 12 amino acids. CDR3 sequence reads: CASSQLSDTIYF. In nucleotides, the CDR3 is TGTGCCAGCAGCCAATTGTCGGACACCATATATTTT.

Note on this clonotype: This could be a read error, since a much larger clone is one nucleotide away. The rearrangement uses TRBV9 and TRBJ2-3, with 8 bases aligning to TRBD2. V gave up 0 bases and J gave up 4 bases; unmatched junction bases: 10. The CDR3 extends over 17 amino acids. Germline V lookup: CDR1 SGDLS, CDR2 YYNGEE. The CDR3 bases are TGTGCCAGCAGCGTAGAGGTCGGACTAGCTAGCGCAGATACGCAGTATTTT. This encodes CASSVEVGLASADTQYF. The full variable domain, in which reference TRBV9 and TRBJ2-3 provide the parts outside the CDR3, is DSGVTQTPKHLITATGQRVTLRCSPRSGDLSVYWYQQSLDQGLQFLIQYYNGEERAKGNILERFSAQQFPDLHSELNLSSLELGDSALYFCASSVEVGLASADTQYFGPGTRLTVL.

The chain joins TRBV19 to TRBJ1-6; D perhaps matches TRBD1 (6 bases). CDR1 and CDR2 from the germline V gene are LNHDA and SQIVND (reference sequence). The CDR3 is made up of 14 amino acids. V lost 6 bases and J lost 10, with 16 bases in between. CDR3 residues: CASRKAGEGSPLHF. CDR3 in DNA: TGTGCCAGTAGAAAGGCAGGGGAAGGGTCACCCCTCCACTTT.

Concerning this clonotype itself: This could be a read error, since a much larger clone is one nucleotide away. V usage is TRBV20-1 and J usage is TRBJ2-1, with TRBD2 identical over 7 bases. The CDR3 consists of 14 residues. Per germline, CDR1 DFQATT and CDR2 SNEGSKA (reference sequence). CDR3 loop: CGASISNGGNEQFF. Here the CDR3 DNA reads TGCGGTGCTAGTATCAGTAACGGGGGGAATGAGCAGTTCTTC.

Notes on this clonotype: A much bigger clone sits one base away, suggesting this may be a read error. The CDR3 spells CASNQGNTIYF. In nucleotides, the CDR3 is TGTGCCAGCAACCAAGGAAACACCATATATTTT. The chain recombines TRBV16 with TRBJ1-3; no reliable D call. CDR3 length: 11 residues. In germline, CDR1 is KGHSY, CDR2 FQNENV.

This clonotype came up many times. CDR3 in amino acids: CSVEGGLAGEGTDTQYF. DNA for the CDR3: TGCAGCGTTGAAGGTGGGCTAGCGGGAGAGGGTACAGATACGCAGTATTTT. The chain has TRBV29-1 and TRBJ2-3, with TRBD2 matching over 10 bases. Trimming at V came to 1 base and at J to 3 bases, leaving 10 bases not matched to a gene. CDR3 size: 17 residues. From germline, CDR1 is SQVTM and CDR2 ANQGSEA.

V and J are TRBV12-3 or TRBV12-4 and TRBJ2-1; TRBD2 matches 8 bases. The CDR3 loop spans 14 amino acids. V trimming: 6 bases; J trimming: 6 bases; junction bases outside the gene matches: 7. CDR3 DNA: TGTGCCAGCAGCACCAGCCTAGCGGGCAATGAGCAGTTCTTC. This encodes CASSTSLAGNEQFF.

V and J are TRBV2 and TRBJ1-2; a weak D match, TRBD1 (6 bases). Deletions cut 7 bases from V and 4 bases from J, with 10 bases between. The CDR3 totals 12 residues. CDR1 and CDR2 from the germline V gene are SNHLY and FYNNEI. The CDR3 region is CASINRVYGYTF. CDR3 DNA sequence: TGTGCCAGCATCAACAGGGTCTATGGCTACACCTTC.

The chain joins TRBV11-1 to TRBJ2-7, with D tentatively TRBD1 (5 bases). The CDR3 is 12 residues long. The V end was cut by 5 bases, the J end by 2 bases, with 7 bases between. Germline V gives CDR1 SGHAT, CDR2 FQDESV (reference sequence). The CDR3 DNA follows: TGTGCCAGCAGCCTGACAGCCTACGAGCAGTACTTC. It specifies CASSLTAYEQYF.

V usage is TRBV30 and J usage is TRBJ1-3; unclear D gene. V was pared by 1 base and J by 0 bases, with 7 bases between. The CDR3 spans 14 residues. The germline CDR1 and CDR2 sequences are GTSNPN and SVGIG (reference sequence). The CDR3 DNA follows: TGTGCCTGGAGTGGGACTAGCTCTGGAAACACCATATATTTT. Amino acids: CAWSGTSSGNTIYF.

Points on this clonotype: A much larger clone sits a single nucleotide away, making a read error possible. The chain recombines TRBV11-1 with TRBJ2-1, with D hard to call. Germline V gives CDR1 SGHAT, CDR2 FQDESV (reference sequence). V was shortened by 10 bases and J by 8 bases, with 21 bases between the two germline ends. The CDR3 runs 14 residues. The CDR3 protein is CAISLTGVRDEQFF. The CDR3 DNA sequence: TGTGCCATCAGTTTAACGGGCGTGCGTGATGAGCAGTTCTTC.

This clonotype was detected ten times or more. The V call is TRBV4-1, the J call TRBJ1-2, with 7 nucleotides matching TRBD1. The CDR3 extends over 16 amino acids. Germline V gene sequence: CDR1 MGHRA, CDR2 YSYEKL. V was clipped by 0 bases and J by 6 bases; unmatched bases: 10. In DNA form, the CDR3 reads TGCGCCAGCAGCCAAGAACCGTCGACAGGGATCCATGGCTACACCTTC. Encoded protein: CASSQEPSTGIHGYTF.

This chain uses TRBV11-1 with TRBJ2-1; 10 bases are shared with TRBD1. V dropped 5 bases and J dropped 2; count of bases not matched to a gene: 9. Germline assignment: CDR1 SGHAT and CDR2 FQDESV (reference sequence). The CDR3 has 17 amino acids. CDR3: CASSPLATGGAYNEQFF. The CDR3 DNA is TGTGCCAGCAGCCCTCTCGCGACAGGGGGCGCCTACAATGAGCAGTTCTTC.

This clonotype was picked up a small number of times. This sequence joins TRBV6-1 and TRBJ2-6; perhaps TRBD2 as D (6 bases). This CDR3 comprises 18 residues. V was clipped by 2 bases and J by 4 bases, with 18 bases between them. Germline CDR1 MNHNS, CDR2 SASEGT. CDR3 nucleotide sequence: TGTGCCAGCAGTGAACTCCCCGGGAGCCCGGCCGGGGCCAACGTCCTGACTTTC. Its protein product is CASSELPGSPAGANVLTF.

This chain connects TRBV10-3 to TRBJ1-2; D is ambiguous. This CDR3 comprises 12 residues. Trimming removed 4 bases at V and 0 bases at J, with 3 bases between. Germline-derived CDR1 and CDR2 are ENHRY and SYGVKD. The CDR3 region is CAISGANYGYTF. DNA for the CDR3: TGTGCCATCAGTGGAGCTAACTATGGCTACACCTTC.

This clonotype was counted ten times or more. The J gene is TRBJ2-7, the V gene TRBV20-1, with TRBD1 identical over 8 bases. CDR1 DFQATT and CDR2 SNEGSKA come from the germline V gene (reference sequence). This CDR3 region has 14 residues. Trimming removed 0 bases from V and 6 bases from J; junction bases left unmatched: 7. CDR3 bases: TGCAGTGCTAGAGATTTGACAGGGGCCGGCGAGCAGTACTTC. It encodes CSARDLTGAGEQYF.

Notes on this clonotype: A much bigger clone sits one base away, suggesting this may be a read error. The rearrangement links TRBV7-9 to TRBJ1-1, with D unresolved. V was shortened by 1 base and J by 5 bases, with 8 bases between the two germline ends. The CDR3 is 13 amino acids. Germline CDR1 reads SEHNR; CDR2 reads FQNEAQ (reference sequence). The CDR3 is CASSLGVTTEAFF. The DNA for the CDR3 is TGTGCCAGCAGCTTAGGGGTGACAACTGAAGCTTTCTTT.

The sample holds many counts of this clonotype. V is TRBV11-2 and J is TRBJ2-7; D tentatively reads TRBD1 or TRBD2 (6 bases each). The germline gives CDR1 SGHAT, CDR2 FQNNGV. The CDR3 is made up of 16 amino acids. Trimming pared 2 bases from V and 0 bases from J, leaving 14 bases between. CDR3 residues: CASSLSRGLDSYEQYF. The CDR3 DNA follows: TGTGCCAGCAGCTTAAGCCGGGGGCTGGACTCCTACGAGCAGTACTTC.

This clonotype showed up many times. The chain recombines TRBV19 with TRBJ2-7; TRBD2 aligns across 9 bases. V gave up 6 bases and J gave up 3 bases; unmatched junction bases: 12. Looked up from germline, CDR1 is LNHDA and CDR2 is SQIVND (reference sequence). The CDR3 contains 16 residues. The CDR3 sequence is CASSPLTSGSLYEQYF. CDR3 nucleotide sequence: TGTGCCAGTAGCCCCCTAACTAGCGGGTCCCTCTACGAGCAGTACTTC.

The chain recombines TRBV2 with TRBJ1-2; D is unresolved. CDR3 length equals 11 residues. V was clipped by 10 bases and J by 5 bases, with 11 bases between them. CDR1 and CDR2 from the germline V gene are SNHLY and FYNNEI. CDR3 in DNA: TGTGCCACCGAGGAAGGGTATGGCTACACCTTC. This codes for CATEEGYGYTF.

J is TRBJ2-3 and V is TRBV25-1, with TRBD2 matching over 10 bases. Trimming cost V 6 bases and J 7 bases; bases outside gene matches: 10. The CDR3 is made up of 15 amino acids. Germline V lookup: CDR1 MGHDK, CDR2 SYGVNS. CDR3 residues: CASSGPTSGNYTQYF. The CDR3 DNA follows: TGTGCCAGCAGCGGTCCCACTAGCGGGAATTATACGCAGTATTTT.

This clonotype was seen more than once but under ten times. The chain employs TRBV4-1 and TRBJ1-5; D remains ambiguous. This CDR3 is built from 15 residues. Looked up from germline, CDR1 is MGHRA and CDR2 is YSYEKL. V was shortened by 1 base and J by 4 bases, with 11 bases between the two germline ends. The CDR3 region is CASSQVHSKNQPQHF. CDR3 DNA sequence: TGCGCCAGCAGCCAAGTTCACTCGAAAAATCAGCCCCAGCATTTT.

CDR3 coding DNA: TGTGCCAGCAGCTTTAGCGGGGGTAGCACAGATACGCAGTATTTT. Its protein product is CASSFSGGSTDTQYF. V gene TRBV11-1 combines with J gene TRBJ2-3, with 9 nucleotides matching TRBD2. The CDR3 spans 15 residues. The germline CDR1 and CDR2 sequences are SGHAT and FQDESV (reference sequence). J lost 0 bases, V lost 3 bases, and 1 base had no gene match. Looking up the rest from reference TRBV11-1 and TRBJ2-3 gives the full variable domain: EAEVAQSPRYKITEKSQAVAFWCDPISGHATLYWYRQILGQGPELLVQFQDESVVDDSQLPKDRFSAERLKGVDSTLKIQPAELGDSAMYLCASSFSGGSTDTQYFGPGTRLTVL.